A selection of T cell receptor beta chains follows, all from one sample in a study of blood T cell repertoires in COVID-19. Assay: immunoSEQ multiplex PCR; the TCRdb copy retains only in-frame clones and omits some. Of about 480,000 clones detected, roughly nine tenths appear once; the ten largest clones hold about 8%. The sample consisted of peripheral blood. The receptors stem from a woman between 50 and 59 years old with COVID-19, enrolled during active disease. The CDR3 runs from the conserved cysteine through the conserved F or W. D genes are given only for firm matches. Not all rows give a size; the values are once, few, many and, for expanded clones, a class.

TRBD1	TRBV5-6	.	CASSFVPGQSLNTEAFF
.	TRBV6-5	once	CASSRGLPPSYEQYF
.	TRBV11-2	.	CASSPTRGDGYTF
.	TRBV21-1	.	CASSNWDSPSGANVLTF
.	TRBV7-2	.	CASSSELSETQYF
.	TRBV6-1	.	CASSETGKNTGELFF
TRBD1	TRBV5-1	.	CASSLIGTAKKETQYF
.	TRBV6-5	.	CASSRQDYGYTF
.	TRBV29-1	.	CSVEPRQFREAFF
TRBD2	TRBV2	.	CASSERRRSGGPTDTQYF
TRBD1	TRBV2	.	CASKNDRGDEQYF
.	TRBV28	.	CASSIRAFVEGEKLFF
TRBD1	TRBV5-1	once	CASSLDRGNNSPLHF
TRBD1	TRBV6-6	.	CASRLQGTGDQPQHF
TRBD1	TRBV6-6	.	CASSYRDREAFF
.	TRBV19	.	CASTGVGPSGANVLTF
.	TRBV18	once	CASSLGGTVDYEQYF
.	TRBV7-8	once	CASSLSRGGNTIYF
.	TRBV5-1	.	CASSPLTGWGSPLHF
TRBD1	TRBV27	.	CASSSRQGEKTQYF
.	TRBV5-1	.	CASSSNGYQETQYF
.	TRBV5-1	.	CASSLDLQGNQETQYF
.	TRBV19	.	CASSIGHTGELFF
TRBD2	TRBV14	.	CASSQYPGLAGGPAW
.	TRBV7-8	.	CASSDRRNTGELFF
TRBD2	TRBV3-1/TRBV3-2	.	CASSQPTSGYSTDTQYF
.	TRBV13	.	CASSLRSVNEQFF
.	TRBV5-4	.	CASSLGEEKLFF
TRBD2	TRBV13	.	CASSSTGRGAGDTQYF
.	TRBV30	.	CAGLTHGYTF
.	TRBV2	.	CAPATGSRQPQHF
TRBD1	TRBV2	.	CASSWDRDNSPLHF
TRBD1	TRBV28	once	CASSWTGGGYTF
.	TRBV19	once	CASSILRRTGELFF
.	TRBV9	.	CASKERANTGELFF
TRBD1	TRBV5-4	.	CASTWRGQASTEAFF
.	TRBV19	.	CASSIRGGSEAFF
TRBD1	TRBV19	.	CATTSLRGPSGYTF